The 2 T cell receptor beta chains reported below all come from one sample, sequenced in a study of T cells in Graves' hyperthyroidism and ophthalmopathy. Amplified TCR beta CDR3 regions derived from RNA transcripts. HTBI primers were used for first-round RT-PCR of the TCR CDR3. TCRdb passed the multiplex PCR reads through MiXCR, listing each CDR3 protein once. Of around 350,000 distinct CDR3 sequences in the sample, under 20% are singletons; the top ten hold around 3.6%. Sequencing was done on a sample of blood. The receptor set was obtained from a woman aged 18-29 years with Graves' hyperthyroidism.

This rearrangement joins TRBV12-3 or TRBV12-4 to TRBJ2-5; unclear D gene. The CDR3 has 13 residues. V was pared by 0 bases and J by 5 bases, with 7 bases between. The CDR3 region is CASSLAFGETQYF. DNA of the CDR3: TGTGCCAGCAGTTTAGCTTTTGGGGAGACCCAGTACTTC.

This clonotype was detected many times. The chain is built from TRBV12-3 or TRBV12-4 and TRBJ2-2, with D unclear. The CDR3 spans 12 residues. Trimming removed 6 bases at V and 8 bases at J, with 10 bases between. The CDR3 nucleotides read TGTGCCAGCAGACCTCTAAAGGGGGAGCTGTTTTTT. As protein: CASRPLKGELFF.